This entry lists 4 T cell receptor beta chains sequenced from one sample in a study of early T cells in non-severe SARS-CoV-2 infection. TCRdb re-derived calls from the 5' RACE reads in MiXCR, one entry per CDR3 protein. The sample shows over 45,000 distinct CDR3 sequences, 5% to 7.5% of them seen only once. The specimen comprised whole blood, sampled at baseline. These receptors were taken from an adult who was a healthcare worker with PCR-confirmed SARS-CoV-2 infection or an uninfected control (not recorded which).

The chain carries TRBV7-2 and TRBJ2-7, with a weak D call TRBD1 (6 bases). V was clipped by 4 bases and J by 2 bases, with 12 bases between them. Germline CDR1 is SGHTA and CDR2 is FQGNSA. This CDR3 is built from 14 residues. The CDR3, as DNA: TGTGCCAGCAGCTACGGGACATCCGCCTACGAGCAGTACTTC. This sequence encodes CASSYGTSAYEQYF.

The chain uses TRBV9 and TRBJ1-4; perhaps TRBD1 as D (5 bases). Germline CDR1 is SGDLS and CDR2 is YYNGEE. Deletions cut 1 base from V and 5 bases from J, with 12 bases between. The CDR3 is made up of 15 amino acids. DNA of the CDR3: TGTGCCAGCAGCGTACGTGGGGGTAGGAATGAAAAACTGTTTTTT. Its translation: CASSVRGGRNEKLFF. The complete variable domain, with remaining parts taken from reference TRBV9 and TRBJ1-4, reads DSGVTQTPKHLITATGQRVTLRCSPRSGDLSVYWYQQSLDQGLQFLIQYYNGEERAKGNILERFSAQQFPDLHSELNLSSLELGDSALYFCASSVRGGRNEKLFFGSGTQLSVL.

A few counts support this clonotype. This chain uses TRBV20-1 with TRBJ1-1; D gene uncertain. V was clipped by 4 bases and J by 5 bases, with 8 bases between them. Per germline, CDR1 DFQATT and CDR2 SNEGSKA (reference sequence). The CDR3 covers 11 residues. CDR3 protein: CSATPGTEAFF. CDR3 bases: TGCAGTGCTACTCCTGGGACTGAAGCTTTCTTT.

In this sample, this clonotype turned up many times. J is TRBJ1-1 and V is TRBV28, with D unresolved. V lost 5 bases and J lost 3, with 13 bases in between. The CDR3 is made up of 14 amino acids. Germline V CDR1 and CDR2: MDHEN, SYDVKM. CDR3 sequence (DNA): TGTGCCAGCAGTCCTGGTGCCGGACACACTGAAGCTTTCTTT. Translated, it gives CASSPGAGHTEAFF.